One T cell receptor (beta chain) is described in this entry. Antigen specificity is unknown. These data are taken from a study of post-analysis software for immune sequencing data. About the research overall: Both relapsing-remitting and secondary progressive multiple sclerosis featured among the disease courses, as did progressive-relapsing multiple sclerosis.

Trimming pared 5 bases from V and 2 bases from J, leaving 13 bases between. The V gene's germline CDR1 is SGHTA and CDR2 FQGNSA. CDR3 length equals 14 residues. Whole-study results and caveats: TRBV5-6, TRBV5-1 and TRBV20-1 belonged to a set of roughly 5 TRBV segments that were more frequent in patients than controls. Strong same-batch co-clustering of samples appeared with F measure clustering.

Every TCR beta cDNA library bore unique molecular identifiers. TCRdb called the PCR reads again in MiXCR, with one record for every CDR3 protein. The table lists around 440,000 distinct CDR3 sequences, around 40% of them singletons. The clonotype comes from a girl aged 10 to 17 with multiple sclerosis. The genes are TRBV7-2 and TRBJ2-7, with D perhaps TRBD1 (6 bases). The sample comprised blood. The CDR3 DNA sequence: TGTGCCAGCAGCACACGACAGGACGCCTACGAGCAGTACTTC. Translating gives CASSTRQDAYEQYF.